This T cell receptor beta chain appears in the sequencing data of a study of early T cells in non-severe SARS-CoV-2 infection. Study information: Sequencing of unsorted whole blood was done on bulk RNA, leaving chains unpaired. Findings and caveats of the study: Comparison of clonotypes with VDJdb favored anti-spike CD8 responses while missing private and CD4 specificities.

This clonotype showed up many times. Its cognate antigen is unknown. The V segment lost 5 bases and the J segment 2 bases; nucleotides outside the gene matches: 10. The germline V gene has CDR1 PRHDT and CDR2 FYEKMQ (reference sequence). CDR3 length equals 17 residues. Researchers attached unique molecular identifiers to individual cDNA molecules. TCRdb re-derived calls from the 5' RACE reads in MiXCR, one entry per CDR3 protein. The table shows approximately 56,000 distinct CDR3 sequences, with about 10% occurring only once. The sequenced sample consisted of whole blood. The chain carries TRBV13 and TRBJ2-1, with TRBD2 matching over 9 bases. The TCR originated in an adult who was a healthcare worker with PCR-confirmed SARS-CoV-2 infection or an uninfected control (not recorded which). DNA of the CDR3: TGTGCCAGCAGCCCAGATAGCGGGAGAGGGGCCTACAATGAGCAGTTCTTC. As protein: CASSPDSGRGAYNEQFF.